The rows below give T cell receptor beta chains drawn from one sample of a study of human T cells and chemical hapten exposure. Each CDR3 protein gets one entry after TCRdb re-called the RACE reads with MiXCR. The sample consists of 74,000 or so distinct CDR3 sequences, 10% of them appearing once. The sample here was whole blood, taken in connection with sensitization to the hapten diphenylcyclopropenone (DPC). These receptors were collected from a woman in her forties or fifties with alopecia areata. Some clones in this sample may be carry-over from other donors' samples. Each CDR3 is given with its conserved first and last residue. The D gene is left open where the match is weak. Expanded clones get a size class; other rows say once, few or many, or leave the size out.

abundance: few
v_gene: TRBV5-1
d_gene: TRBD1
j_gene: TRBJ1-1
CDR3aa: CASSSRQGGTNTEAFF
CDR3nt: TGCGCCAGCAGCTCACGACAGGGAGGCACGAACACTGAAGCTTTCTTT

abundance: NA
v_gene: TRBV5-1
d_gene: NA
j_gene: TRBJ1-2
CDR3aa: CASRGDLAPSGGYTF
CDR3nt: TGCGCCAGCAGAGGCGACTTGGCTCCATCGGGGGGCTACACCTTC

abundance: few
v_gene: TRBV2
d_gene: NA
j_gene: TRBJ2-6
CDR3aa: CASSEGRGASGANVLTF
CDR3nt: TGTGCCAGCAGTGAAGGTCGGGGGGCCTCTGGGGCCAACGTCCTGACTTTC

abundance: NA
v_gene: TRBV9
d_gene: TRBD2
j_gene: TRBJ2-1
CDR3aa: CASSGKAGRTYNEQFF
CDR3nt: TGTGCCAGCAGCGGAAAAGCGGGAAGAACCTACAATGAGCAGTTCTTC

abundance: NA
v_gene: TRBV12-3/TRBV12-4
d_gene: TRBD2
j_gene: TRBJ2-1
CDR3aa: CASSLGTSGHNEQFF
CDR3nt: TGTGCCAGCAGTCTAGGGACTAGCGGTCACAATGAGCAGTTCTTC

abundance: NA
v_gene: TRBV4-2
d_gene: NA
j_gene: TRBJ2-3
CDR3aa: CASSQALGGGTDTQYF
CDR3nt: TGTGCCAGCAGCCAAGCCCTAGGGGGGGGCACAGATACGCAGTATTTT

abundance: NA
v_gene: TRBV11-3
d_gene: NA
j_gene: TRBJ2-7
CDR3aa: CASSLVLGEGLEQYF
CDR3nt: TGTGCCAGCAGCTTAGTCCTAGGAGAGGGCCTCGAGCAGTACTTC

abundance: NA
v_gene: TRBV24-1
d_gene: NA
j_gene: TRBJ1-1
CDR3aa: CATSDSPPKNTEAFF
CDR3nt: TGTGCCACCAGTGACTCTCCCCCCAAGAACACTGAAGCTTTCTTT

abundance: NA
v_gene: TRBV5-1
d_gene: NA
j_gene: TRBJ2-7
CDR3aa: CASSVSKTSYEQYF
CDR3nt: TGCGCCAGCAGCGTCTCCAAAACCTCCTACGAGCAGTACTTC

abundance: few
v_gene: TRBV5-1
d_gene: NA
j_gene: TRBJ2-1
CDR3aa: CASSLGQLSYNEQFF
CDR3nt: TGCGCCAGCAGCTTGGGACAGCTCTCCTACAATGAGCAGTTCTTC

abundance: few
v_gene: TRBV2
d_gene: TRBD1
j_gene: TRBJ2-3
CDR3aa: CASRVRQGADTQYF
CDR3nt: TGTGCCAGCAGGGTTAGACAGGGGGCAGATACGCAGTATTTT

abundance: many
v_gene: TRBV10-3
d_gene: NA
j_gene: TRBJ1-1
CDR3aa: CAITYSAGTPEAFF
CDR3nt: TGTGCCATTACCTACTCCGCAGGGACGCCTGAAGCTTTCTTT

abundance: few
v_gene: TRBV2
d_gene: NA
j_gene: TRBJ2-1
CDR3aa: CASSAERGYNEQFF
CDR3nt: TGTGCCAGCAGTGCAGAGAGGGGTTACAATGAGCAGTTCTTC

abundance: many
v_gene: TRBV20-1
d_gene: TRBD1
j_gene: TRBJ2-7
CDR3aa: CSARRDRGYEQYF
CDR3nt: TGCAGTGCTCGCCGGGACAGAGGATACGAGCAGTACTTC

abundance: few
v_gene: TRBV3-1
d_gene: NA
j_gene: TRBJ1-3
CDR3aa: CASSQQGSSGNTIYF
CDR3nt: TGTGCCAGCAGCCAACAGGGAAGCTCTGGAAACACCATATATTTT

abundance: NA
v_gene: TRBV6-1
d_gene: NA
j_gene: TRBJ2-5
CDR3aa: CASSEYGGRETQYF
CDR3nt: TGTGCCAGCAGTGAATACGGGGGCAGGGAGACCCAGTACTTC

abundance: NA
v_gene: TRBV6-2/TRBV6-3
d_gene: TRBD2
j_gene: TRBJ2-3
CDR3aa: CASSWIASGRSTDTQYF
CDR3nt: TGTGCCAGCAGTTGGATCGCTAGCGGGAGGAGCACAGATACGCAGTATTTT

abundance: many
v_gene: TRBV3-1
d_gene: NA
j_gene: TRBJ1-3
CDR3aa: CASSRQVGSGTIYF
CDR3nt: TGTGCCAGCAGCCGCCAAGTTGGATCGGGGACCATATATTTT